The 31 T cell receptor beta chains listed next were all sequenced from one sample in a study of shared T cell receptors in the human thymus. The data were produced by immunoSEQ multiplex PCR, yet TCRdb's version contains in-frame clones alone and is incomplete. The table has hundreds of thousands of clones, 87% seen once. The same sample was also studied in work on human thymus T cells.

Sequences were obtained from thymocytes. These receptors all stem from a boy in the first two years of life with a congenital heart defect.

This CDR3 is CAWAPGVNTEAFF. In nucleotides, the CDR3 is TGTGCCTGGGCCCCAGGGGTGAACACTGAAGCTTTCTTT. The chain has TRBV30 and TRBJ1-1; D might be TRBD1 (6 bases). The CDR3 has 13 amino acids. Germline CDR1 GTSNPN, CDR2 SVGIG (reference sequence). The V end lost 5 bases, the J end lost 0 bases, and 10 bases lay between the germline ends.

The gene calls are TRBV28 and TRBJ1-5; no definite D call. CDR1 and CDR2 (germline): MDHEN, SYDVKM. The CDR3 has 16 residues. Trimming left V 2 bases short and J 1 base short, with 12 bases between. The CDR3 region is CASSLIDSQSNQPQHF. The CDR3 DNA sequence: TGTGCCAGCAGTTTAATTGACTCCCAGAGCAATCAGCCCCAGCATTTT.

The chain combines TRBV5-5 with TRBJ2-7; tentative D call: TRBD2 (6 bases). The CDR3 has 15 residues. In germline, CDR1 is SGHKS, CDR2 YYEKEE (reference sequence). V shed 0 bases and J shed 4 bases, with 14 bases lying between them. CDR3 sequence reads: CASSLVTTRQYEQYF. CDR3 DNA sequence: TGTGCCAGCAGCTTGGTGACGACTAGACAGTACGAGCAGTACTTC.

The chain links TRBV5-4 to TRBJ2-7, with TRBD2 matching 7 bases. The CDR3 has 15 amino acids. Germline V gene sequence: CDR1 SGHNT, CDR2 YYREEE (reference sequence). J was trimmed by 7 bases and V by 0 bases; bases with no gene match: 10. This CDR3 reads CASSLGGWGGGEQYF. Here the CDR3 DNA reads TGTGCCAGCAGCTTGGGCGGGTGGGGGGGTGGGGAGCAGTACTTC.

The CDR3 here is CASSYLAGGPPGELFF. DNA for the CDR3: TGTGCCAGCAGTTATCTAGCGGGGGGGCCCCCCGGGGAGCTGTTTTTT. The V call is TRBV6-5, the J call TRBJ2-2, with 12 nucleotides matching TRBD2. The CDR3 extends over 16 amino acids. J gave up 6 bases and V 3 bases, and 5 bases lay outside the gene matches. The V gene's germline CDR1 is MNHEY and CDR2 SVGAGI.

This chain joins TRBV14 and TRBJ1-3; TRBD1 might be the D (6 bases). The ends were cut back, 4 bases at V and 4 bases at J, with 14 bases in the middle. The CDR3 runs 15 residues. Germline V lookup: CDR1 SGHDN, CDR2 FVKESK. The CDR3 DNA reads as TGTGCCAGCAGCCCCCAGGGGTACGCAGGAAACACCATATATTTT. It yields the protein CASSPQGYAGNTIYF. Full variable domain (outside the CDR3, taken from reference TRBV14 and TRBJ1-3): EAGVTQFPSHSVIEKGQTVTLRCDPISGHDNLYWYRRVMGKEIKFLLHFVKESKQDESGMPNNRFLAERTGGTYSTLKVQPAELEDSGVYFCASSPQGYAGNTIYFGEGSWLTVV.

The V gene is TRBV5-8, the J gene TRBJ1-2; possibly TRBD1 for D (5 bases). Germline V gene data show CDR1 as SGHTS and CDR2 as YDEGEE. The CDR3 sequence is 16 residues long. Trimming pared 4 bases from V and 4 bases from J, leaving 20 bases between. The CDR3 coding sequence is TGTGCCAGCAGCGCTTGGGGAACCAGGGTCAGCTATGGCTACACCTTC. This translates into CASSAWGTRVSYGYTF.

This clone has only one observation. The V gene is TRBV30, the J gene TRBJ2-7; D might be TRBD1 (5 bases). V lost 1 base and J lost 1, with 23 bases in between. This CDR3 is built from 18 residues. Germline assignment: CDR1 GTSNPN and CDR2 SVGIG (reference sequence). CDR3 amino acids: CAWSDRGRPGFLSYEQYF. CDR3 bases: TGTGCCTGGAGTGATAGGGGCAGGCCAGGGTTCCTTTCCTACGAGCAGTACTTC.

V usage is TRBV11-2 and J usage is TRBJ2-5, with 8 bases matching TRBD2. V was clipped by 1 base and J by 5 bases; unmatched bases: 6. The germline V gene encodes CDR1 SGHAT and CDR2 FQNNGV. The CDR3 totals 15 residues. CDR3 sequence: CASSLGGRRSETQYF. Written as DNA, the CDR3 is TGTGCCAGCAGCTTAGGCGGGAGGAGGAGTGAGACCCAGTACTTC.

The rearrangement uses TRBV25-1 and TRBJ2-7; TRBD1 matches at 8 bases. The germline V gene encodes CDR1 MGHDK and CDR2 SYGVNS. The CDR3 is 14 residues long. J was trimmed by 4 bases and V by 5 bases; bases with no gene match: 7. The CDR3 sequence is CASSFGQGPYEQYF. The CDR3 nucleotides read TGTGCCAGCAGTTTTGGACAGGGACCATACGAGCAGTACTTC.

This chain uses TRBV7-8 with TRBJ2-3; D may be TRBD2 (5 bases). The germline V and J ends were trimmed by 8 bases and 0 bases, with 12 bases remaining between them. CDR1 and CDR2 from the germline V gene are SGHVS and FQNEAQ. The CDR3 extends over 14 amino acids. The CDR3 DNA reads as TGTGCCAGCGTCATAGCGATCAGCACAGATACGCAGTATTTT. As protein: CASVIAISTDTQYF.

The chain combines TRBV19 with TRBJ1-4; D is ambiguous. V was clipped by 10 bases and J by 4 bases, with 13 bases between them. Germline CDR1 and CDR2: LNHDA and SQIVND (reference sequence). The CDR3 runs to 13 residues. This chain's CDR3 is CATRRESNEKLFF. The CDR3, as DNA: TGTGCCACGCGGCGTGAGAGTAATGAAAAACTGTTTTTT.

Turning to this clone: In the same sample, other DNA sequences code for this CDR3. The CDR3 protein is CASSLDSQETQYF. The CDR3 nucleotides read TGTGCCAGCAGCTTGGATTCTCAAGAGACCCAGTACTTC. The chain joins TRBV5-6 to TRBJ2-5; D unclear. V was clipped by 0 bases and J by 2 bases, with 5 bases between them. The CDR3 loop spans 13 amino acids. The germline V gene encodes CDR1 SGHDT and CDR2 YYEEEE.

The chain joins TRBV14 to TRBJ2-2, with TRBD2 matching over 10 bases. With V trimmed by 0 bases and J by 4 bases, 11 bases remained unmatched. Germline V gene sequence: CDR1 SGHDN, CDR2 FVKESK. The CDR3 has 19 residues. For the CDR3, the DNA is TGTGCCAGCAGCCAAGAAAGAGCTAGCGGGGGAGAGTCCACCGGGGAGCTGTTTTTT. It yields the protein CASSQERASGGESTGELFF.

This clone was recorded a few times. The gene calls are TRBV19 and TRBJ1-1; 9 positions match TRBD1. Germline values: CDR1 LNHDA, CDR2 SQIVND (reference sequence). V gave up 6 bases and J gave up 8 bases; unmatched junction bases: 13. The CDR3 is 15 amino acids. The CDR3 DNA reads TGTGCCAGTAGCAGGGGGACAGGGATTCGTGGGGAAGCTTTCTTT. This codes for CASSRGTGIRGEAFF.

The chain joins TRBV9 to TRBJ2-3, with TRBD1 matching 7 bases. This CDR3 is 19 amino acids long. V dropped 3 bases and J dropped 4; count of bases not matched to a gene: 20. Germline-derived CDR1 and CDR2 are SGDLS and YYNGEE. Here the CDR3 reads CASSGTQGDPPSGPDTQYF. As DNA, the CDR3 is TGTGCCAGCAGCGGAACTCAGGGGGACCCCCCTTCCGGTCCAGATACGCAGTATTTT.

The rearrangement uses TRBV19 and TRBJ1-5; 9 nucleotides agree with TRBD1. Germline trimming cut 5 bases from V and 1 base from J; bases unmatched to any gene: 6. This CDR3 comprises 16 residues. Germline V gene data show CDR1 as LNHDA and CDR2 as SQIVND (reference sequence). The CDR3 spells CASSAGTGRSNQPQHF. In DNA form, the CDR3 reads TGTGCCAGTAGTGCAGGGACAGGGAGAAGCAATCAGCCCCAGCATTTT.

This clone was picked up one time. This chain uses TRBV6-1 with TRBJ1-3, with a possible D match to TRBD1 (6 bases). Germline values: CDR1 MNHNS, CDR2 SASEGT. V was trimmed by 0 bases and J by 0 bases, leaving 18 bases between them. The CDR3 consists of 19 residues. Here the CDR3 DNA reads TGTGCCAGCAGTGAAGCAGGATGGGACAAAGAATACTCTGGAAACACCATATATTTT. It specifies CASSEAGWDKEYSGNTIYF.

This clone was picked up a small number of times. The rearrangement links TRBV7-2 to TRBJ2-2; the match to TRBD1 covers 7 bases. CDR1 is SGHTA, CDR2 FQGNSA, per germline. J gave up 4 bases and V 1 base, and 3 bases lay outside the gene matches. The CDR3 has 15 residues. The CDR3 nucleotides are TGTGCCAGCAGCTTAGTACAGGGGATCACCGGGGAGCTGTTTTTT. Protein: CASSLVQGITGELFF.

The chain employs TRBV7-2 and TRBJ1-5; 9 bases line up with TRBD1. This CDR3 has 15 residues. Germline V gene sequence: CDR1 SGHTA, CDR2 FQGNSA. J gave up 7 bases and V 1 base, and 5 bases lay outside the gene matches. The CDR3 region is CASSLVGTGQQPQHF. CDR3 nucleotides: TGTGCCAGCAGCTTAGTTGGGACAGGGCAACAGCCCCAGCATTTT.

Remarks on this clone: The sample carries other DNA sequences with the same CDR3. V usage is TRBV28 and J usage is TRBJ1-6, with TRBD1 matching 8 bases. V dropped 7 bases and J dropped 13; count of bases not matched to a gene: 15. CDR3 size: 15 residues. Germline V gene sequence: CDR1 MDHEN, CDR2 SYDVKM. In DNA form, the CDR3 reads TGTGCCAGCAAGCTACCGGACAGGGTAAAATCCCCCCTCCACTTT. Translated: CASKLPDRVKSPLHF.

This CDR3 is CASSSERLAGGTGELFF. CDR3 in DNA: TGTGCCAGCAGCTCCGAGCGCCTAGCGGGAGGCACCGGGGAGCTGTTTTTT. The genes are TRBV11-3 and TRBJ2-2, with 11 bases fitting TRBD2. After removal of 4 bases from V and 4 bases from J, the junction contained 8 bases not matched to a gene. Germline V gene data show CDR1 as SGHNT and CDR2 as YENEEA. This CDR3 is 17 amino acids long.

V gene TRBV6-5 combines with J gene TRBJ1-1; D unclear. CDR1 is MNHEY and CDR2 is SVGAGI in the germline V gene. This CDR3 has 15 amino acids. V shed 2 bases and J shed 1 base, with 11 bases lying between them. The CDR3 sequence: CASSYADLPNTEAFF. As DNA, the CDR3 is TGTGCCAGCAGTTACGCAGATCTTCCGAACACTGAAGCTTTCTTT.

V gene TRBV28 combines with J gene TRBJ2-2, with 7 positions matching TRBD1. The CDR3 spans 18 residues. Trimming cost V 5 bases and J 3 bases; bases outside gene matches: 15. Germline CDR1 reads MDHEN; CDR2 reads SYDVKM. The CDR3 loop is CASSPPLTGKEDTGELFF. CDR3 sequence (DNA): TGTGCCAGCAGTCCCCCATTGACAGGGAAGGAGGACACCGGGGAGCTGTTTTTT. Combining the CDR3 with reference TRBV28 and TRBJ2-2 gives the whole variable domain DVKVTQSSRYLVKRTGEKVFLECVQDMDHENMFWYRQDPGLGLRLIYFSYDVKMKEKGDIPEGYSVSREKKERFSLILESASTNQTSMYLCASSPPLTGKEDTGELFFGEGSRLTVL.

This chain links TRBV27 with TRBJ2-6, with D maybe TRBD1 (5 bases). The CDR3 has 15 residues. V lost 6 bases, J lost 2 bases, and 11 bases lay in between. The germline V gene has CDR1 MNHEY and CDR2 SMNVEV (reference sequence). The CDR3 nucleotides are TGTGCCAGCAGCGCAAGGGGTACTGGGGCCAACGTCCTGACTTTC. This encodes CASSARGTGANVLTF. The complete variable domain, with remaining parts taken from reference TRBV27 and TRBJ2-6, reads EAQVTQNPRYLITVTGKKLTVTCSQNMNHEYMSWYRQDPGLGLRQIYYSMNVEVTDKGDVPEGYKVSRKEKRNFPLILESPSPNQTSLYFCASSARGTGANVLTFGAGSRLTVL.

The CDR3 region is CASSDELHGTGEGEQYF. CDR3 coding DNA: TGTGCCAGCAGTGACGAACTTCACGGGACGGGGGAAGGGGAGCAGTACTTC. J is TRBJ2-5 and V is TRBV2; D may be TRBD2 (6 bases). With 3 bases removed from V and 11 bases from J, the gap between germline ends came to 28 bases. CDR3 length: 17 amino acids. Germline V gene sequence: CDR1 SNHLY, CDR2 FYNNEI.

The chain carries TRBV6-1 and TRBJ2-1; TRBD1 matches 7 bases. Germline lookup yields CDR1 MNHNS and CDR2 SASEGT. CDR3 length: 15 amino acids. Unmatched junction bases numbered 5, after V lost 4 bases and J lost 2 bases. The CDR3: CASSAWDRPYNEQFF. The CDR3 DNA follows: TGTGCCAGCAGTGCCTGGGACAGACCCTACAATGAGCAGTTCTTC.

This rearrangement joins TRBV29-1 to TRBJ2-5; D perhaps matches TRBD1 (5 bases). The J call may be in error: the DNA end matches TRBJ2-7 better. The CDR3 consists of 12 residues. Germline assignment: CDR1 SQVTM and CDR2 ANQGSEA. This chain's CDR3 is CSATQDTYEQYF. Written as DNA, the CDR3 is TGCAGCGCTACACAGGACACCTACGAGCAGTACTTC.

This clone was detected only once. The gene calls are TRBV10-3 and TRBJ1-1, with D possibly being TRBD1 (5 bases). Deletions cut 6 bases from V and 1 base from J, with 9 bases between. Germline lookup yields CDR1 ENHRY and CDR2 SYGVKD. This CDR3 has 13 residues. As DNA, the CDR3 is TGTGCCATCAGGGGTACAGGGAACACTGAAGCTTTCTTT. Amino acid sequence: CAIRGTGNTEAFF.

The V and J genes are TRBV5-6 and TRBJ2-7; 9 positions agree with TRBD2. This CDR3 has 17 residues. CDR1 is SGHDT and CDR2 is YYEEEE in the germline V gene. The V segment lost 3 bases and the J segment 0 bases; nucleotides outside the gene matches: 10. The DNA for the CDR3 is TGTGCCAGCAGCTCCGGGGGTAGCGGGGGATCCTCCTACGAGCAGTACTTC. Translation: CASSSGGSGGSSYEQYF.

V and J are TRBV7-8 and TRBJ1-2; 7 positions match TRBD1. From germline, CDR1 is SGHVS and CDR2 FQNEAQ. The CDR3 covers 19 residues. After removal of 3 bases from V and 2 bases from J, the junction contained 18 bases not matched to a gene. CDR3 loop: CASSLPYTPGQAMNYGYTF. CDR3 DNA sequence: TGTGCCAGCAGCTTGCCCTACACCCCCGGACAGGCCATGAACTATGGCTACACCTTC.